This entry describes one T cell receptor (beta chain). The specificity of this receptor is unknown. This entry comes from a study of monozygotic twins with inflammatory bowel disease (dated 2019 in TCRdb). Some background on the complete study: A total of approximately 28 monozygotic twin pairs were included in the full study, comprising nine German pairs (four IBD-concordant, five IBD-discordant) and 19 IBD-discordant Danish pairs. Disease-associated traits were sought mainly through comparisons between IBD patients and their genetically identical healthy co-twins within discordant pairs. Each individual had, on average, about 151 000 unique TCRalpha sequences and 181 000 unique TCRbeta sequences available for analysis. Broad study findings and their caveats: Different T cell subtypes could not be distinguished in the analysis. TCRbeta repertoire diversity, by inverse Simpson index, was decreased in IBD patients compared with their healthy co-twins. Repertoire similarity did not differ between concordant and discordant twins, possibly due to limited statistical power. Compared with healthy twins, IBD patients shared fewer clonotypes with other individuals, and the difference was most pronounced in patients with signs of disease activity. Background noise and inter-individual variability may have been introduced into the repertoires by the differing immunosuppressive treatments among patients. The results gave no support for a single strong signal or clonotype linked to IBD.

A roughly 2.6 ml peripheral blood sample was drawn into PAXgene tubes per donor and stored at -80°C. Total RNA was isolated from whole blood with the PAXgene blood miRNA kit on an automated QIAcube, without T cell sorting. Deep TCRalpha and TCRbeta repertoire profiling with unique molecular barcoding was performed on peripheral blood of monozygotic twin pairs concordant or discordant for inflammatory bowel disease. Smoking habits were recorded for all twin pairs, with individuals classified as current, former or never smokers. Its CDR3 holds 15 amino acids, cysteine through phenylalanine. No DNA is given. The germline V gene specifies MDHEN as CDR1 and SYDVKM as CDR2. The library was made by 5' RACE. The input for every TCR library was 3,500 to 4,500 ng of total RNA. For each sample, cDNA was synthesized in eight separate reactions using SMARTScribe reverse transcriptase. During cDNA synthesis, template switching was used to introduce unique molecular identifiers that contained a 6-nucleotide sample barcode. Amplification of TCRalpha and TCRbeta cDNA involved two nested PCRs of 16 and 9 cycles, and each PCR was followed by bead purification. Before amplification, cDNA was treated with uracil DNA-glycosylase and purified using the QIAquick PCR purification kit. The second PCR was the step at which Illumina TruSeq-compatible adapters and sample-specific barcodes were added. TapeStation and Qubit were used to check library quality and concentration, and 4.5 to 5 ng of each library was pooled. Pooled libraries were sequenced on an Illumina HiSeq2500 single-index Rapid Run with 2 x 100 bp reads and custom sequencing primers. The paper's data handling went like this. PCR and sequencing errors were corrected by UMI-based consensus assembly using MiGEC version 1.2.6. MiXCR version 2.1.1 was used to carry out V(D)J alignment, clonotype assembly and CDR3 extraction. Normalisation of gene usage, clonotype sharing and MAIT/NKT TCR abundance was achieved by analysing the top 1000, 10 000 and 20 000 clonotypes per sample. After downsampling to 27 000 UMIs, diversity was calculated as the inverse Simpson index using the vegan R package. Paired Mann-Whitney U tests were applied to discordant twin pairs, with Benjamini-Hochberg correction for multiple testing. TCRdb reprocessed the reads, so every CDR3 protein sequence counts as one entry and DNA is not shown. V and J calls and clone size were set by TCRdb, not the authors. The sample has some 300,000 distinct CDR3 sequences on record. The ten largest clonotypes hold 5.5% to 6.5% of the sample.

The TCR sequence derives from a human donor with ulcerative colitis or Crohn's disease, or a healthy co-twin of an affected twin (not recorded which). Sequencing input: blood. The chain uses TRBV28 and TRBJ1-6. CDR3 region: CASSLSTSRPSPLHF.